The sequence of this TCR beta chain was determined in a study of HIV-infected children after antiretroviral therapy interruption. The TCR library was built from RNA with a 3' RACE protocol and unique molecular identifiers. TCRdb recomputed calls from the 3' RACE reads with MiXCR, one row per CDR3 protein. The profile shows 70,000 to 90,000 distinct CDR3 sequences, 6.9% of them singletons. Study-level results: By the end of treatment interruption, naive CD4+ clonality (Gini) increased.

Comment on this clonotype: The antigen is not known.

As to treatment: PENTA 11 planned treatment interruption arm or continuous ART arm. CDR3 length: 13 residues. Looked up from germline, CDR1 is SGHRS and CDR2 is YFSETQ. The V gene lost 1 base and the J gene lost 8 bases, with 12 bases spanning the gap. This receptor was identified in a pool of human donors with HIV. The chain uses TRBV5-1 and TRBJ1-1; the D gene is possibly TRBD1 (6 bases). The sample here was CD45RA+ CD4+ T cells from PBMCs, pooled from several time points, taken from a donor given antiretroviral therapy, either interrupted or continuous. Subset here: naive CD4+ CD45RA+ CD45RO- T cells. This chain's CDR3 is CASSLRGGGEAFF. The CDR3, as DNA: TGCGCCAGCAGCTTGCGTGGTGGGGGCGAAGCTTTCTTT.